One sample yielded the 4 T cell receptor beta chains listed below, sequenced in a study of T cell responses to AZD1222 COVID-19 vaccine. Measured with immunoSEQ multiplex PCR; TCRdb has only the in-frame clones, and not every one. The data contain about 93,000 clones, 85% to 90% of them singletons. The material sequenced was peripheral blood, taken on day 0 of MenACWY control vaccination. All receptors derive from an adult in good health.

This chain joins TRBV6-1 and TRBJ2-3; tentative D call: TRBD1 (6 bases). The germline CDR1 and CDR2 sequences are MNHNS and SASEGT. The CDR3 is made up of 14 amino acids. Between the trimmed V and J ends, which lost 2 bases and 6 bases, there was a span of 12 bases. The chain's CDR3 is CASSERQGPDTQYF. The CDR3 bases are TGTGCCAGCAGTGAACGGCAGGGGCCGGATACGCAGTATTTT.

This chain joins TRBV5-1 and TRBJ2-7; 8 positions agree with TRBD1. With V trimmed by 4 bases and J by 1 base, 4 bases remained unmatched. Germline V lookup: CDR1 SGHRS, CDR2 YFSETQ. The CDR3 has 14 residues. The CDR3 DNA reads TGCGCCAGCAGCCCCGGACAGGGTTCCTACGAGCAGTACTTC. Translating gives CASSPGQGSYEQYF.

This chain connects TRBV19 to TRBJ1-2; a possible D gene is TRBD1 (6 bases). The CDR3 is 12 residues long. Germline loops: CDR1 LNHDA, CDR2 SQIVND (reference sequence). V was trimmed by 8 bases and J by 2 bases, leaving 9 bases between them. CDR3 nucleotide sequence: TGTGCCAGTGGACAGATAAACTATGGCTACACCTTC. Its translation is CASGQINYGYTF.

The CDR3 region has the DNA TGCGCCAGCAGCCAAGCGGGACAGGGGCCGTGGGGCTACACCTTC. Protein sequence: CASSQAGQGPWGYTF. The J gene is TRBJ1-2, the V gene TRBV4-1; the match to TRBD1 covers 10 bases. Germline V gene sequence: CDR1 MGHRA, CDR2 YSYEKL. This CDR3 contains 15 residues. J lost 8 bases, V lost 1 base, and 7 bases had no gene match.